This TCR beta chain was retrieved from a study of CD8+ T cells in alopecia areata listed by TCRdb under 2018. Regarding the research as a whole: The treated patients took part in an open-label pilot trial in which moderate-to-severe alopecia areata was treated with oral tofacitinib at 5 to 10 mg twice daily. Patients received tofacitinib for 6 to 18 months and were then followed off drug for 6 months to check for delayed response and recurrence. Clonality in the scalp was compared among normal scalp (n=4), patchy alopecia areata scalp (n=8), and alopecia totalis/universalis scalp (n=8). On the human side, TCRbeta sequencing was run on scalp tissue and on sorted CD4+ and CD8+ peripheral blood T cells from healthy controls and from alopecia areata patients with either patchy or totalis/universalis disease. The study used high-throughput TCRbeta sequencing to examine T cell clonal expansion in alopecia areata, in both the C3H/HeJ mouse model and human patients. TCRbeta CDR3 regions were amplified by immunoSEQ multiplex PCR using 35 Vbeta forward and 13 Jbeta reverse primers. Patients on tofacitinib were biopsied at baseline and after 4 and 24 weeks of treatment, and several of the patients also had a later scalp biopsy. In treated patients, disease severity was measured using the SALT score, which gives the percentage of scalp surface area affected. RNA was extracted with the PAXgene miRNA kit for fixed scalp, the miRNeasy kit for PBMCs, and the RNeasy kit for mouse skin.

CDR1 and CDR2, per the germline V gene (reference sequence), are SEHNR and FQNEAQ. Its CDR3 holds 11 amino acids, cysteine through phenylalanine. The only DNA kept is the CDR3, 33 bases in frame from the first base. The germline ends are 1 base apart after V is trimmed by 1 base and J by 6 bases. Library preparation used the immunoSEQ multiplex PCR assay. For TCR sequencing, RNA was extracted from every sample and reverse transcribed into cDNA to serve as template. First-strand cDNA was synthesized with SuperScript III using a 2:1 mix of oligo-dT and random hexamers. Amplification bias was assessed with a synthetic immune receptor repertoire, and residual bias was removed computationally. The original pipeline was this. After raw reads were preprocessed to remove errors, the CDR3 was defined following IMGT conventions as running from the conserved cysteine to phenylalanine. Clonality was computed by normalizing Shannon entropy by log2 of the number of productive unique TCRs and subtracting the result from 1. CD4 or CD8 identity of scalp clones was inferred by cross-referencing scalp TCRbeta sequences with sorted blood CD4 and CD8 repertoires. Not all clones reach the TCRdb copy of this immuneACCESS table, which keeps in-frame sequences only. Checked studies attribute under half of the gap to unresolved V genes and leave the rest unexplained. V and J calls and clone size come straight from that table; D and trimming were deduced from the DNA. The sample table lists roughly 210,000 clones, less than 50% of them with a count of one. Around 3% of the sample is taken by the ten largest.

The paper's findings and limits, for the study overall: Many expanded lesional clones were found to persist in scalp and blood during tofacitinib treatment, and relapse after treatment cessation may be partly explained by this persistence. Unlike mouse skin, where gammadelta T cells dominate, normal human skin contains resident alphabeta T cells that get sequenced too, which complicates analysis of the scalp TCR repertoire. Because the treated cohort was small and had just a single nonresponder, larger studies are needed to establish links between baseline CD8+ expansion and response. Tofacitinib significantly lowered scalp clonality and the number of expanded CD8+ clones among the top 100 scalp clones. Compared with normal scalp, lesional scalp had higher clonality and more expanded CD8+ clones, particularly in alopecia totalis/universalis, a pattern that suggests antigenic drive. TCR sequences shared between patients were less clear than in mice, possibly partly because of HLA diversity in the patient population.

This clone was observed many times. Its antigen specificity is not known. Base qualities were left out, and no much larger clone turns up one base away. The treatment or condition label corresponds to: oral pan-JAK inhibitor, 5-10 mg twice daily. Lesional scalp punch biopsies and peripheral blood were obtained from alopecia areata patients. PBMCs were isolated by density centrifugation and stained for CD3, CD4 and CD8, after which CD4+ and CD8+ T cells were sorted on a FACSAria. The chain is encoded by TRBV7-9 joined to TRBJ2-1; no D gene call is confident. The sequence was collected from a human donor with alopecia areata. The material was CD4+ T cells sorted from blood, obtained between weeks 36 and 40, from a patient treated with tofacitinib. The DNA sequence is as follows: TGTGCCAGCAGCTTAGTCAATGAGCAGTTCTTC. Its coded protein is CASSLVNEQFF.